The 20 T cell receptor beta chains in this list originate from one sample, sequenced in a study of blood T cell repertoires in COVID-19. This table comes from immunoSEQ multiplex PCR, and its TCRdb copy is limited to in-frame clones, with some not included. The sample records 200,000 or so clones, 60% to 80% being singletons. The source material was peripheral blood. All receptors derive from a man aged 55 to 70 with active or convalescent COVID-19.

The J gene is TRBJ2-3, the V gene TRBV19, with TRBD2 identical over 9 bases. Looked up from germline, CDR1 is LNHDA and CDR2 is SQIVND (reference sequence). With 5 bases clipped from V and 6 bases from J, the junction kept 9 bases outside the gene matches. The CDR3 extends over 15 amino acids. This CDR3 reads CASSPKTSGRDTQYF. The CDR3 bases are TGTGCCAGTAGTCCAAAGACTAGCGGTCGGGATACGCAGTATTTT. Using reference TRBV19 and TRBJ2-3 for the parts outside the CDR3, the full variable domain is DGGITQSPKYLFRKEGQNVTLSCEQNLNHDAMYWYRQDPGQGLRLIYYSQIVNDFQKGDIAEGYSVSREKKESFPLTVTSAQKNPTAFYLCASSPKTSGRDTQYFGPGTRLTVL.

The rearrangement uses TRBV6-6 and TRBJ2-2, with TRBD2 matching over 11 bases. The V and J ends lost 5 bases and 1 base, in that order; junction bases with no gene match: 6. The V gene's germline CDR1 is MNHNY and CDR2 SVGAGI (reference sequence). The CDR3 length is 17 residues. The CDR3 spells CASSPDGLAGNTGELFF. The CDR3 nucleotides are TGTGCCAGCAGTCCAGACGGACTAGCGGGGAACACCGGGGAGCTGTTTTTT.

V gene TRBV7-3 combines with J gene TRBJ1-3, with TRBD1 as a possible D gene (6 bases). This CDR3 has 15 residues. Germline CDR1 and CDR2: SGHTA and FQGTGA. Deletions cut 5 bases from V and 3 bases from J, with 14 bases between. DNA for the CDR3: TGTGCCAGCAGCCGAAGGGGGAATTATGGAAACACCATATATTTT. Amino acid sequence: CASSRRGNYGNTIYF.

The chain couples TRBV3-1 (or the pseudogene TRBV3-2) to TRBJ2-4; D gene unclear. This CDR3 spans 11 amino acids. V was trimmed by 4 bases and J by 6 bases, leaving 4 bases between them. Per germline, CDR1 LGHDT and CDR2 YNNKEL (reference sequence). The CDR3 region has the DNA TGTGCCAGCAGCCTTAGAAACATTCAGTACTTC. This codes for CASSLRNIQYF.

The chain joins TRBV5-5 to TRBJ2-1, with D possibly being TRBD1 (5 bases). This CDR3 has 14 residues. Germline V CDR1 and CDR2: SGHKS, YYEKEE (reference sequence). V lost 0 bases, J lost 8 bases, and 12 bases lay in between. In nucleotides, the CDR3 is TGTGCCAGCAGCTTGGTTCCAGGGTATCATGAGCAGTTCTTC. Translated: CASSLVPGYHEQFF.

This sequence joins TRBV19 and TRBJ1-3, with TRBD1 as a possible D gene (6 bases). V gave up 8 bases and J gave up 3 bases, with 14 bases separating them. This CDR3 comprises 14 residues. Germline CDR1 reads LNHDA; CDR2 reads SQIVND (reference sequence). CDR3 region: CASGLTGIGNTIYF. The CDR3 nucleotides read TGTGCCAGTGGGCTCACAGGGATTGGAAACACCATATATTTT.

This clone appeared a single time. The genes are TRBV7-9 and TRBJ1-2; 7 bases are shared with TRBD1. V was pared by 4 bases and J by 6 bases, with 11 bases of the junction left unmatched. Germline CDR1 SEHNR, CDR2 FQNEAQ (reference sequence). The CDR3 has 15 amino acids. The CDR3 here is CASSYRGQYKDGYTF. The CDR3 bases are TGTGCCAGCAGCTATCGGGGACAGTATAAGGATGGCTACACCTTC.

The chain links TRBV28 to TRBJ1-5; D is possibly TRBD1 (6 bases). With 5 bases removed from V and 0 bases from J, the gap between germline ends came to 8 bases. CDR1 MDHEN and CDR2 SYDVKM come from the germline V gene. The CDR3 contains 14 residues. This CDR3 is CASSPGDSNQPQHF. CDR3 nucleotide sequence: TGTGCCAGCAGTCCAGGGGATAGCAATCAGCCCCAGCATTTT.

The chain links TRBV5-1 to TRBJ2-7, with a weak D call TRBD1 (6 bases). Trimming stripped 9 bases from V and 4 bases from J, with 20 bases between. This CDR3 spans 14 amino acids. Germline V gene data show CDR1 as SGHRS and CDR2 as YFSETQ. The CDR3 DNA reads as TGCGCCACTGCCCGAGGGGGACCGACTTACGAGCAGTACTTC. Protein: CATARGGPTYEQYF.

The rearrangement links TRBV7-7 to TRBJ2-7, with 8 bases matching TRBD1. Per the germline V gene, CDR1 is SSHAT and CDR2 is FNYEAQ (reference sequence). V was clipped by 5 bases and J by 2 bases; unmatched bases: 8. The CDR3 runs 15 residues. The CDR3 loop reads CASSPGTGDPYEQYF. DNA for the CDR3: TGTGCCAGCAGCCCAGGGACAGGAGATCCCTACGAGCAGTACTTC.

The chain uses TRBV6-4 and TRBJ2-7, with TRBD2 matching over 7 bases. V was clipped by 6 bases and J by 7 bases; unmatched bases: 12. Germline lookup yields CDR1 MRHNA and CDR2 SNTAGT. The CDR3 is 14 residues long. CDR3 DNA sequence: TGTGCCAGCAGGGTCTGGACTAGGCTAAGGGAGCAGTACTTC. It specifies CASRVWTRLREQYF.

The chain employs TRBV11-2 and TRBJ1-2; a weak D match, TRBD1 (5 bases). The CDR3 contains 14 residues. Germline V gives CDR1 SGHAT, CDR2 FQNNGV. V shed 1 base and J shed 7 bases, with 13 bases lying between them. The CDR3 spells CASSLVRDSLGYTF. CDR3 nucleotides: TGTGCCAGCAGCTTAGTAAGAGACAGCCTTGGCTACACCTTC.

The J gene is TRBJ2-1, the V gene TRBV3-1 (or the pseudogene TRBV3-2); D gene unclear. This CDR3 contains 15 residues. Trimming shortened V by 0 bases and J by 8 bases, and 14 bases separated the two germline ends. Germline loops: CDR1 LGHDT, CDR2 YNNKEL (reference sequence). DNA for the CDR3: TGTGCCAGCAGCCAAGATCGGAGTTTTGGTCATGAGCAGTTCTTC. Translated: CASSQDRSFGHEQFF.

The chain uses TRBV29-1 and TRBJ1-5; 8 nucleotides align to TRBD1. The germline V gene has CDR1 SQVTM and CDR2 ANQGSEA. CDR3 length: 14 residues. V was pared by 6 bases and J by 7 bases, with 11 bases of the junction left unmatched. The CDR3 DNA reads as TGCAGCGTCTCCAGGACAGGGAGAGGACAGCCCCAGCATTTT. It translates to CSVSRTGRGQPQHF.

The rearrangement links TRBV27 to TRBJ2-3, with 7 bases fitting TRBD2. Germline lookup yields CDR1 MNHEY and CDR2 SMNVEV (reference sequence). This CDR3 has 16 residues. Trimming at V came to 6 bases and at J to 0 bases, leaving 9 bases not matched to a gene. CDR3 nucleotides: TGTGCCAGCAGGGCCCAACTAGCGTCTAGCACAGATACGCAGTATTTT. Its translation is CASRAQLASSTDTQYF.

V and J are TRBV28 and TRBJ1-1; tentatively, D is TRBD1 (6 bases). Looked up from germline, CDR1 is MDHEN and CDR2 is SYDVKM. V was pared by 5 bases and J by 8 bases, with 18 bases between. The CDR3 extends over 14 amino acids. DNA for the CDR3: TGTGCCAGCAGTCTCGTGGGGGGGCTCTACGAAGCTTTCTTT. It is translated as CASSLVGGLYEAFF.

The rearrangement links TRBV5-1 to TRBJ2-3; 9 bases are shared with TRBD1. The length of the CDR3 is 14 residues. V dropped 4 bases and J dropped 5; count of bases not matched to a gene: 5. Per the germline V gene, CDR1 is SGHRS and CDR2 is YFSETQ. CDR3 residues: CASSEQGAEDTQYF. Here the CDR3 DNA reads TGCGCCAGCAGCGAACAGGGGGCTGAAGATACGCAGTATTTT.

The V and J genes are TRBV2 and TRBJ2-3, with 7 positions matching TRBD1. This CDR3 is 14 amino acids long. V lost 8 bases, J lost 2 bases, and 7 bases stayed unmatched. Germline lookup yields CDR1 SNHLY and CDR2 FYNNEI. In nucleotides, the CDR3 is TGTGCCAGCGGTCTGACAGGGTACACAGATACGCAGTATTTT. This translates into CASGLTGYTDTQYF.

This chain connects TRBV19 to TRBJ2-7, with 10 bases that match TRBD1. This CDR3 contains 14 residues. V trimming: 5 bases; J trimming: 4 bases; junction bases outside the gene matches: 5. The germline V gene has CDR1 LNHDA and CDR2 SQIVND (reference sequence). The CDR3: CASSLSGQGYEQYF. The CDR3 DNA reads as TGTGCCAGTAGTTTATCGGGACAGGGGTACGAGCAGTACTTC.

The genes are TRBV4-1 and TRBJ2-7; possible D gene TRBD1, 6 bases. The germline V gene encodes CDR1 MGHRA and CDR2 YSYEKL. Deletions cut 8 bases from V and 3 bases from J, with 20 bases between. The CDR3 has 15 amino acids. The CDR3 sequence is CASSHPGQSNYEQYF. For the CDR3, the DNA is TGCGCCAGCTCCCACCCTGGACAGTCGAACTACGAGCAGTACTTC.